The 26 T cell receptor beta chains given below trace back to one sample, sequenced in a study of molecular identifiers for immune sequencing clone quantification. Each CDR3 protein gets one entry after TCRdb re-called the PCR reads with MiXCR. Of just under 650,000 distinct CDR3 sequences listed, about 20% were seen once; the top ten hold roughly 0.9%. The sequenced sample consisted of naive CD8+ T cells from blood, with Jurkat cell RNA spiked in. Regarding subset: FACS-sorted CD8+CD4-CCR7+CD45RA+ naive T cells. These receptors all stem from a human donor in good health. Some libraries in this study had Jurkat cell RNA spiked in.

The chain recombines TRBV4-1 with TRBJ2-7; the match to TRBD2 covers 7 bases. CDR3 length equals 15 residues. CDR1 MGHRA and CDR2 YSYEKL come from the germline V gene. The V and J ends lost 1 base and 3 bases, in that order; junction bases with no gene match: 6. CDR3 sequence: CASSQVAGEVYEQYF. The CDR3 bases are TGCGCCAGCAGCCAAGTTGCGGGAGAGGTCTACGAGCAGTACTTC.

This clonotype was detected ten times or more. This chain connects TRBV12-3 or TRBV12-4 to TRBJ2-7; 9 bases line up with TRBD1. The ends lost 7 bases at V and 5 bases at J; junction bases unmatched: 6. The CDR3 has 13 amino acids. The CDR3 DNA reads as TGTGCCAGCACCCGGGACAGGGTGAACGAGCAGTACTTC. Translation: CASTRDRVNEQYF.

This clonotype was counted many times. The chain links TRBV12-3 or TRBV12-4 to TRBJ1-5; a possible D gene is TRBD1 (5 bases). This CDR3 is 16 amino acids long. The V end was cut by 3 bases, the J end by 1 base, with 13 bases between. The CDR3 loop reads CASSLLGVGSNQPQHF. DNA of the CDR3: TGTGCCAGCAGTTTGTTAGGGGTCGGCAGCAATCAGCCCCAGCATTTT.

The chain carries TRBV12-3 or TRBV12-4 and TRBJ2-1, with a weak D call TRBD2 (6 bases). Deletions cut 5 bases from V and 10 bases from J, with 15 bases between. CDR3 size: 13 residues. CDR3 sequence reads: CASSPSLAREQFF. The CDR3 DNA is TGTGCCAGCAGTCCGAGCCTAGCGAGGGAGCAGTTCTTC.

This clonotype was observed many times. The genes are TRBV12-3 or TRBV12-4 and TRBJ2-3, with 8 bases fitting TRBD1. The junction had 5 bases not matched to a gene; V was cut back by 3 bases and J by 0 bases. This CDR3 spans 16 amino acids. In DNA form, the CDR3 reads TGTGCCAGCAGTTTCTCGCGGACAGGGAGCACAGATACGCAGTATTTT. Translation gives CASSFSRTGSTDTQYF.

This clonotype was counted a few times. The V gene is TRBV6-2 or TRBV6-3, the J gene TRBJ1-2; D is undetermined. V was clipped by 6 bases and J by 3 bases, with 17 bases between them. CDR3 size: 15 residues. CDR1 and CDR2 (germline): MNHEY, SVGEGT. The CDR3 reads CASRLREADYYGYTF. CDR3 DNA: TGTGCCAGCAGGTTACGGGAGGCAGATTACTATGGCTACACCTTC.

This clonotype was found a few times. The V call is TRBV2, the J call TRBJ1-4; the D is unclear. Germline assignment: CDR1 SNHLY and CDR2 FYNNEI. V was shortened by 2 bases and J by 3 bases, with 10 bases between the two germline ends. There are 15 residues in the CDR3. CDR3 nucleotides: TGTGCCAGCAGTGAATTGCGGAGTTCTAATGAAAAACTGTTTTTT. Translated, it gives CASSELRSSNEKLFF. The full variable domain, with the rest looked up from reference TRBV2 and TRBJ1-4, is EPEVTQTPSHQVTQMGQEVILRCVPISNHLYFYWYRQILGQKVEFLVSFYNNEISEKSEIFDDQFSVERPDGSNFTLKIRSTKLEDSAMYFCASSELRSSNEKLFFGSGTQLSVL.

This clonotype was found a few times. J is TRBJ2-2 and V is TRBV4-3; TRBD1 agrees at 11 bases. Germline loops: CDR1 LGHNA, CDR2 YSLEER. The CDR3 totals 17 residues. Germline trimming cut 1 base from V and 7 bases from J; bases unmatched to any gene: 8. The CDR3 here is CASSQAVDRGLNGELFF. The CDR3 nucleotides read TGCGCCAGCAGCCAAGCGGTGGACAGGGGGCTAAACGGGGAGCTGTTTTTT.

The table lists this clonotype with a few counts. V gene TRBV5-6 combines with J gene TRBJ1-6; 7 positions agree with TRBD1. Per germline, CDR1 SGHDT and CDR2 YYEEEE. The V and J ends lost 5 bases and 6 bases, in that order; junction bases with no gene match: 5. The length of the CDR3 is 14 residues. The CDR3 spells CASSWGTANSPLHF. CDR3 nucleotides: TGTGCCAGCAGTTGGGGGACAGCTAATTCACCCCTCCACTTT.

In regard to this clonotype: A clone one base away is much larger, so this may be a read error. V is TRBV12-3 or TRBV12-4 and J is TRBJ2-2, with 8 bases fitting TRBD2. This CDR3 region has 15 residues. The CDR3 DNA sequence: TGTGCCAGCATCTTGGATAGCGGGGCTACCGGGGAGCTGTGTTTT. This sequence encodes CASILDSGATGELCF.

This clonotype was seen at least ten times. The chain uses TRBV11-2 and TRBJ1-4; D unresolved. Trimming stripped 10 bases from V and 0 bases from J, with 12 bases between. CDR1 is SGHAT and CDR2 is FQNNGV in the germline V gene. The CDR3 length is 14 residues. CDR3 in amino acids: CATLVGSTNEKLFF. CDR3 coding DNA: TGTGCCACCCTCGTAGGATCAACTAATGAAAAACTGTTTTTT.

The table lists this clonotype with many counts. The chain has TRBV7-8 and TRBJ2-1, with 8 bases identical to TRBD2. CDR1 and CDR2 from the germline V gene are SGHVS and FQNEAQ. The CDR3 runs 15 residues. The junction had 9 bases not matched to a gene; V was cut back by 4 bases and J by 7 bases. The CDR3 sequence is CASSSTGLEANEQFF. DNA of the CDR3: TGTGCCAGCAGCTCGACGGGACTAGAGGCAAATGAGCAGTTCTTC.

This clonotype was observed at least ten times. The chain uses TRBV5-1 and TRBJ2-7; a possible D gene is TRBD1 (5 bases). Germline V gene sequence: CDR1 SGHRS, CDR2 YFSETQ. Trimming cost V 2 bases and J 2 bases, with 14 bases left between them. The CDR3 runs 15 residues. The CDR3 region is CASSFGDSLTYEQYF. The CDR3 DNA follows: TGCGCCAGCAGCTTTGGAGACAGTTTAACCTACGAGCAGTACTTC.

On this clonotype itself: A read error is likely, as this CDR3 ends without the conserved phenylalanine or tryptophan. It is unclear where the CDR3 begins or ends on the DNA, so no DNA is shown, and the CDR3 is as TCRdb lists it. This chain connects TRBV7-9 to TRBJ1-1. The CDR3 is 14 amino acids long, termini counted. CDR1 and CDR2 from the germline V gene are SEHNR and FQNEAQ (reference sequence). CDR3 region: CASSPDPHLDLAFL.

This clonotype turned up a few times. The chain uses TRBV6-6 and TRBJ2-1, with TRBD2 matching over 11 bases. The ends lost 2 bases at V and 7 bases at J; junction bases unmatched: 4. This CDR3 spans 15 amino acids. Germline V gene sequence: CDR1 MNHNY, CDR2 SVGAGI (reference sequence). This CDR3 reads CASSYLAGGWNEQFF. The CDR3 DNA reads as TGTGCCAGCAGTTACCTAGCGGGGGGTTGGAATGAGCAGTTCTTC.

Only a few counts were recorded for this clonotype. CDR3 sequence: CASSFGTGINYGYTF. The DNA for the CDR3 is TGTGCCAGCAGCTTTGGGACAGGGATAAACTATGGCTACACCTTC. V and J are TRBV7-9 and TRBJ1-2; TRBD1 aligns across 9 bases. The CDR3 runs 15 residues. CDR1 SEHNR and CDR2 FQNEAQ come from the germline V gene (reference sequence). V gave up 3 bases and J gave up 2 bases; unmatched junction bases: 4.

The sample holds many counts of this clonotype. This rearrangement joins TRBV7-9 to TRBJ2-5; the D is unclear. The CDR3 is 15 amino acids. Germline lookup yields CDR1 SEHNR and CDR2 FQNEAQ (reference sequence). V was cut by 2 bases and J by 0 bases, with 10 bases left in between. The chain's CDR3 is CASSLSAQDQETQYF. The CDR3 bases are TGTGCCAGCAGCTTATCGGCGCAGGACCAAGAGACCCAGTACTTC.

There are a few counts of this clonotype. This CDR3 reads CAWRISRGAPGDTQYF. CDR3 bases: TGTGCCTGGAGGATCTCTCGGGGAGCCCCGGGAGATACGCAGTATTTT. The chain joins TRBV30 to TRBJ2-3; D perhaps matches TRBD2 (5 bases). The germline CDR1 and CDR2 sequences are GTSNPN and SVGIG (reference sequence). The V gene lost 3 bases and the J gene lost 5 bases, with 21 bases spanning the gap. The CDR3 length is 16 residues. The full variable domain, with the rest looked up from reference TRBV30 and TRBJ2-3, is SQTIHQWPATLVQPVGSPLSLECTVEGTSNPNLYWYRQAAGRGLQLLFYSVGIGQISSEVPQNLSASRPQDRQFILSSKKLLLSDSGFYLCAWRISRGAPGDTQYFGPGTRLTVL.

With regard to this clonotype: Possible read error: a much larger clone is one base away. The CDR3 bases are TGTGCCAGCAGCTTAACGAGCGGGGGCCCGAACGCCGGGGAGCTGTTTTTT. Amino acid sequence: CASSLTSGGPNAGELFF. The chain carries TRBV13 and TRBJ2-2; 8 bases map to TRBD2. CDR3 length: 17 residues. Germline CDR1 is PRHDT and CDR2 is FYEKMQ (reference sequence).

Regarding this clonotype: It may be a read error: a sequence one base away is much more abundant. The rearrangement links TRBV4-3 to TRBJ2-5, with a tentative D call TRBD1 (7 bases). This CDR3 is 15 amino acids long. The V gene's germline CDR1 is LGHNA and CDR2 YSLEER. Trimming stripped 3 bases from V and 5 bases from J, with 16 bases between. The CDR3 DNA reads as TGCGCCAGCAGCCACGGTGGAGGGGGCGTCGAGACCCAGTACTTC. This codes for CASSHGGGGVETQYF.

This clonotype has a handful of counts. Written as DNA, the CDR3 is TGTGCCAGCAGCCCCAAGGGAGCGGATACGCAGTATTTT. This sequence encodes CASSPKGADTQYF. This chain uses TRBV13 with TRBJ2-3, with D perhaps TRBD2 (5 bases). Trimming cost V 5 bases and J 6 bases, with 12 bases left between them. CDR3 length: 13 residues. Germline V gives CDR1 PRHDT, CDR2 FYEKMQ (reference sequence).

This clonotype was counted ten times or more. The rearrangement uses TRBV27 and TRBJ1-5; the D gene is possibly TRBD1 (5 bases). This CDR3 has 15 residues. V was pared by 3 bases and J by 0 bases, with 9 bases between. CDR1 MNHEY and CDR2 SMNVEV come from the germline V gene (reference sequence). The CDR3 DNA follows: TGTGCCAGCAGTTTGACAGTTTATAGCAATCAGCCCCAGCATTTT. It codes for CASSLTVYSNQPQHF.

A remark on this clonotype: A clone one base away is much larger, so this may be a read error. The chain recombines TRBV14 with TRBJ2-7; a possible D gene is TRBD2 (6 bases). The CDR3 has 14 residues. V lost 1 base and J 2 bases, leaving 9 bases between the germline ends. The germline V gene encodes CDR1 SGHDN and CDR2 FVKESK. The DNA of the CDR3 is TGTGCCAGCAGCCAAGCGGGGGTAACCTACGAGCAGTACTTC. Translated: CASSQAGVTYEQYF.

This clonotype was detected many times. The CDR3 DNA follows: TGTGCCAGCAGCTTGGACAGGGGGTTTGTAAACGAGCAGTACTTC. Amino acid sequence: CASSLDRGFVNEQYF. The chain recombines TRBV5-5 with TRBJ2-7; 8 nucleotides match TRBD1. The CDR3 sequence is 15 residues long. J lost 5 bases, V lost 0 bases, and 7 bases had no gene match. Germline-derived CDR1 and CDR2 are SGHKS and YYEKEE (reference sequence).

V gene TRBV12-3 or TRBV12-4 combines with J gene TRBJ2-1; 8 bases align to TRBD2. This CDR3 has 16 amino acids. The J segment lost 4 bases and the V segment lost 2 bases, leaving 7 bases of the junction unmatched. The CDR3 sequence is CASSLPGGGLYNEQFF. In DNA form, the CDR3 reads TGTGCCAGCAGTTTACCCGGGGGGGGACTTTACAATGAGCAGTTCTTC.

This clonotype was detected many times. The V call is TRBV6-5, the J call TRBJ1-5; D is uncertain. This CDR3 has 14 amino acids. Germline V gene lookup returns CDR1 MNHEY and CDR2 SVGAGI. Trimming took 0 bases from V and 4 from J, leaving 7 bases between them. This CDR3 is CASSYSGRNQPQHF. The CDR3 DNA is TGTGCCAGCAGTTACTCGGGGAGGAATCAGCCCCAGCATTTT.